Listed below are T cell receptor beta chains from one sample, sequenced in a study of regulatory T cells in long-lasting Graves disease. In TCRdb, the multiplex PCR reads were re-called with MiXCR into one record per CDR3 protein. Among hundreds of thousands of distinct CDR3 sequences listed, around 12% were seen once. The same specimen was also included in a second study, on T cells in Graves' hyperthyroidism and ophthalmopathy.

This material consisted of peripheral blood mononuclear cells (PBMCs), taken at new diagnosis, from a patient treated with antithyroid drugs. The receptors here all came from a woman aged 25 to 39 with Graves disease. CDR3s include the opening cysteine and the closing phenylalanine or tryptophan.

length	V	J	CDR3
14	TRBV20-1	.	CSASPGGLSYEQYF
13	TRBV7-8	TRBJ1-1	CASSLSGSTEAFF
12	TRBV28	TRBJ2-5	CASRIKGMGQYF
14	TRBV6-2/TRBV6-3	TRBJ2-7	CASRRLALSYEQYF
15	TRBV11-2	TRBJ2-7	CASSLDVDSSYEQYF
11	TRBV20-1	TRBJ1-1	CSALQNTEAFF
14	TRBV4-1	TRBJ1-2	CASSPTWGNYGYTF
15	TRBV7-2	TRBJ2-3	CASSLVVGPTDTQYF
14	TRBV10-2	TRBJ2-3	CASSDKVNTDTQYF
18	TRBV7-9	TRBJ2-5	CASSLVALAGGLQETQYF
12	TRBV10-3	TRBJ2-5	CAISAGTETQYF
15	TRBV28	TRBJ1-5	CASSIDSDSNQPQHF
15	TRBV18	TRBJ2-1	CASSPTGLAGNEQFF